The 9 T cell receptor beta chains given below trace back to one sample, sequenced in a study of CD8+CD57+ T cells in acquired aplastic anemia. The study profiled TCR beta VDJ and CDR3 using genomic DNA as template. MiXCR, applied by TCRdb to the reads, yields one record per CDR3 protein. This table has about 290,000 distinct CDR3 sequences, 45% to 65% appearing once. Previously, flow cytometry had revealed CD8+CD57+ cell expansion in the patients chosen for sequencing. Sequenced: sorted CD4+, CD8+, or CD8+CD57+ T cells (not recorded which) from PBMCs. The receptor source for this set is a human donor with aplastic anemia.

The rearrangement uses TRBV7-9 and TRBJ2-7; possible D gene TRBD2, 6 bases. Germline loops: CDR1 SEHNR, CDR2 FQNEAQ (reference sequence). Between the trimmed V and J ends, which lost 4 bases and 0 bases, there was a span of 13 bases. The CDR3 contains 15 residues. CDR3 sequence reads: CASSSGQGGSYEQYF. CDR3 DNA sequence: TGTGCCAGCAGCTCGGGGCAGGGAGGCTCCTACGAGCAGTACTTC.

Comment on this clonotype: Here the CDR3 omits its conserved ending phenylalanine or tryptophan, so a read error is the likely source. The DNA is omitted, as the CDR3 cannot be located on it reliably, and the CDR3 follows TCRdb's listing. The chain has TRBV24-1 and TRBJ1-3; the DNA was not compared with TRBD1, the D call given in the table. The CDR3 length is 11 residues, termini included. Per the germline V gene, CDR1 is KGHDR and CDR2 is SFDVKD. The CDR3 sequence is CATSDPAGTDQ.

J is TRBJ1-1 and V is TRBV7-2; D unclear. Trimming took 4 bases from V and 10 from J, leaving 22 bases between them. The germline V gene encodes CDR1 SGHTA and CDR2 FQGNSA. The CDR3 is 15 residues long. Here the CDR3 DNA reads TGTGCCAGCAGCTCCCGTACGGTCAGGCGCCCCCCAGCTTTCTTT. It is translated as CASSSRTVRRPPAFF. Drawing the rest from reference TRBV7-2 and TRBJ1-1, the complete variable domain is GAGVSQSPSNKVTEKGKDVELRCDPISGHTALYWYRQSLGQGLEFLIYFQGNSAPDKSGLPSDRFSAERTGGSVSTLTIQRTQQEDSAVYLCASSSRTVRRPPAFFGQGTRLTVV.

The sample holds many counts of this clonotype. The genes are TRBV29-1 and TRBJ2-1; 8 nucleotides line up with TRBD2. The germline gives CDR1 SQVTM, CDR2 ANQGSEA. The CDR3 has 14 residues. J was trimmed by 4 bases and V by 6 bases; bases with no gene match: 8. The CDR3 here is CSVDGGVLYNEQFF. The CDR3, as DNA: TGCAGCGTGGACGGGGGGGTATTATACAATGAGCAGTTCTTC.

This clonotype showed up many times. The genes are TRBV25-1 and TRBJ1-5, with a tentative D call TRBD1 (6 bases). The V gene lost 7 bases and the J gene lost 0 bases, with 25 bases spanning the gap. Germline assignment: CDR1 MGHDK and CDR2 SYGVNS. The CDR3 runs 19 residues. CDR3 in amino acids: CASTRREGTPYYSNQPQHF. CDR3 nucleotide sequence: TGTGCCAGCACTCGAAGAGAGGGGACACCTTATTATAGCAATCAGCCCCAGCATTTT.

This clonotype was observed a single time. This chain links TRBV19 with TRBJ2-4, with 7 bases matching TRBD1. V lost 5 bases, J lost 7 bases, and 8 bases stayed unmatched. This CDR3 is built from 14 residues. Germline V gene data show CDR1 as LNHDA and CDR2 as SQIVND (reference sequence). CDR3 in amino acids: CASSDRDSSNIQYF. In nucleotides, the CDR3 is TGTGCCAGTAGTGACCGGGACAGTTCCAACATTCAGTACTTC. The full variable domain, in which reference TRBV19 and TRBJ2-4 provide the parts outside the CDR3, is DGGITQSPKYLFRKEGQNVTLSCEQNLNHDAMYWYRQDPGQGLRLIYYSQIVNDFQKGDIAEGYSVSREKKESFPLTVTSAQKNPTAFYLCASSDRDSSNIQYFGAGTRLSVL.

This chain joins TRBV15 and TRBJ2-7; no clear D. Germline CDR1 LNHNV, CDR2 YYDKDF (reference sequence). This CDR3 has 14 residues. V was trimmed by 7 bases and J by 4 bases, leaving 17 bases between them. In DNA form, the CDR3 reads TGTGCCACCATAACTTGGCCCAATCGGTACGAGCAGTACTTC. Amino acids: CATITWPNRYEQYF.

The rearrangement links TRBV7-2 to TRBJ1-5; D uncertain. The CDR3 has 17 amino acids. Trimming removed 2 bases at V and 6 bases at J, with 20 bases between. The germline V gene encodes CDR1 SGHTA and CDR2 FQGNSA. This chain's CDR3 is CASSLIYDHEGVQPQHF. DNA for the CDR3: TGTGCCAGCAGCTTAATTTATGATCATGAGGGAGTTCAGCCCCAGCATTTT.

This clonotype was seen ten or more times. The chain is built from TRBV6-5 and TRBJ2-5; the match to TRBD2 covers 8 bases. Per the germline V gene, CDR1 is MNHEY and CDR2 is SVGAGI. The CDR3 totals 21 residues. The V segment lost 9 bases and the J segment 3 bases; nucleotides outside the gene matches: 30. CDR3 nucleotides: TGTGCCAGTTGTCACCGGACTGGGGTTGGCACCACTAGCGGACACAAAGAGACCCAGTACTTC. Translation gives CASCHRTGVGTTSGHKETQYF.